A selection of T cell receptor beta chains follows, all from one sample in a study of blood T cell repertoires in COVID-19. Sequenced by immunoSEQ multiplex PCR; TCRdb stores in-frame clones only, minus some. The sample records 200,000 to 250,000 clones, about 92% being singletons. Sequencing was performed on peripheral blood. All receptors derive from a man aged 25 to 45 with acute or convalescent COVID-19. The conserved cysteine and the conserved F or W are not part of the CDR3 here.

V,J,CDR3
TRBV28,TRBJ1-5,ASSLIPQGLSNQPQH
TRBV4-1,TRBJ2-7,ASSQAPGQGTEQY
TRBV5-6,TRBJ2-7,ASNPLLVHYEQY
TRBV6-4,TRBJ1-4,ASSVTLGEKLF
TRBV28,TRBJ2-7,ASSFLGTGAYEQY
TRBV12-5,TRBJ1-5,ASGPATGFNQPQH
TRBV27,TRBJ2-7,ASSSLLGTGTYEQY
TRBV5-1,TRBJ2-7,ASSLGSGLMYEQY
TRBV12-3/TRBV12-4,TRBJ1-2,ASSLGRSYGYT
TRBV7-8,TRBJ1-5,ATTGTGNQPQH
TRBV18,TRBJ2-1,ASSRTTGENEQF
TRBV10-3,TRBJ2-7,AISPGQGVGEQY
TRBV9,TRBJ2-2,ASSLTDRGQTGELF
TRBV15,TRBJ1-1,ATSRSRDSSNTEAF
TRBV6-6,TRBJ1-5,ARTQGQAQPQH
TRBV18,TRBJ1-5,ASSPSGQPQH
TRBV6-5,TRBJ2-7,ASRPRDRGSYEQY
TRBV27,TRBJ2-7,ASSRGYEQY
TRBV30,TRBJ2-1,AWSVGLSNEQF
TRBV11-2,TRBJ2-2,ASSRGRGNTGELF
TRBV7-3,TRBJ2-1,ASSLSPGLAEDEQF
TRBV18,TRBJ1-5,AGSLGGNQPQH
TRBV11-3,TRBJ2-1,ASSLEERGVNEQF
TRBV30,TRBJ2-7,AWSVGGPEQY
TRBV6-6,TRBJ2-7,ASSNGLAGAYEQY
TRBV12-5,TRBJ2-1,ASGTGLVNPRQF
TRBV2,TRBJ2-7,ASSSRLGTYEQY
TRBV6-5,TRBJ1-2,ASSRAGGSGYT
TRBV14,TRBJ2-1,ASSQVAGGYNEQF
TRBV11-1,TRBJ2-1,ASSLAAEYNEQF
TRBV18,TRBJ2-3,ASFPDRVNTDTRY
TRBV9,TRBJ2-1,ASSRDSYNEQF
TRBV15,TRBJ2-2,ATSRAGGYGDTGELF
TRBV19,TRBJ2-3,ASTPGSGSADTQY
TRBV19,TRBJ2-5,ATGTGGETQY
TRBV7-9,TRBJ1-1,ASSLTGDPVEAF
TRBV6-5,TRBJ1-1,ASSYGRLNTEAF
TRBV5-1,TRBJ1-5,ASSFSGFQPQH
TRBV14,TRBJ2-2,ASSRVSGGANTGELF
TRBV28,TRBJ2-7,ASSSPVSGSYEQY
TRBV7-9,TRBJ2-5,ASSPTSGRTAETQY
TRBV12-5,TRBJ2-3,ASGAGTSTDTQY
TRBV18,TRBJ2-2,ASSPAQLAVTNTGELF
TRBV19,TRBJ2-7,ASTQGLEQY
TRBV6-2/TRBV6-3,TRBJ1-5,ASSRDRGNQPQH
TRBV6-5,TRBJ1-2,ATQRDRGSAYGYT
TRBV19,TRBJ2-3,ASSIGGMDTQY
TRBV7-9,TRBJ1-1,ASSPTGVRTNTEAF
TRBV7-9,TRBJ1-5,ASSLSSGNQPQH
TRBV6-5,TRBJ2-1,ASRPGQGGEQF
TRBV18,TRBJ1-3,ASSPVAGGGPGNTIY
TRBV27,TRBJ2-5,ASGGGGRETQY
TRBV5-1,TRBJ2-7,ASSPGTSFYEQY